This T cell receptor beta chain is drawn from a study of beta chain features in type 1 diabetes. Study context: Patients were similar to healthy donors in age and gender (as well as in cell yields).

Every bit of the isolated RNA underwent reverse transcription, so sequencing read expressed TCRB transcripts. Assay: immunoSEQ multiplex PCR; the TCRdb copy retains only in-frame clones and omits some. The repertoire includes 550,000 to 850,000 clones, 10% to 15% of them detected once, and around 0.022% sits in the top ten. V was pared by 3 bases and J by 11 bases, with 12 bases between. The CDR3 has 12 amino acids. The germline V gene encodes CDR1 MDHEN and CDR2 SYDVKM. To note about this clone: Its antigen is unknown.

Findings and caveats of the study: Type 1 diabetes patients showed a moderate but significant shortening of TCRB CDR3s in all four CD4+ subsets. Short templates might get an advantage during PCR, and this would be equal in patients and controls.

The rearrangement joins TRBV28 to TRBJ2-3, with D maybe TRBD2 (5 bases). The material sequenced was naive CD4+ T cells from blood. This TCR came from a man aged 18-30 years with type 1 diabetes. CDR3 in DNA: TGTGCCAGCAGTTTTGACCGGACTGAGCAGTATTTT. Its protein is CASSFDRTEQYF.